The clone carrying this TCR beta chain appeared a few times. The data were obtained in a study of beta chain features in type 1 diabetes. Expressed TCRB transcripts were sequenced after all isolated RNA was converted to cDNA. The method was immunoSEQ multiplex PCR; TCRdb's version includes in-frame clones alone and lacks a portion of them. The sample has around 500,000 clones; more than 9.5% are singletons. The CDR3 consists of 15 residues. The germline V and J ends were trimmed by 3 bases and 0 bases, with 10 bases remaining between them. CDR1 is SGDLS and CDR2 is YYNGEE in the germline V gene. The rearrangement links TRBV9 to TRBJ2-1; D is perhaps TRBD1 (5 bases). This clonotype was obtained from a woman aged 18 to 35 in good health. Sequencing used naive CD4+ T cells from blood. CDR3 sequence: CASSGTGSSYNEQFF. The DNA of the CDR3 is TGTGCCAGCAGCGGAACAGGTAGCTCCTACAATGAGCAGTTCTTC.